The T cell receptor (beta chain) described here comes from a study of blood T cells in healthy people across ages. The J segment lost 1 base and the V segment lost 7 bases, leaving 4 bases of the junction unmatched. This CDR3 is 15 amino acids long. Per the germline V gene, CDR1 is MDHEN and CDR2 is SYDVKM. Sample-barcoded 5' priming and a J-beta primer mix drove a second PCR of 7 to 11 cycles. TCRdb fed the 5' RACE reads into MiXCR, producing one record per CDR3 protein. This sample has about 1.8 million distinct CDR3 sequences, with around 48% found just once. The clonotype originates from a woman aged 40 to 49 in good health. The genes are TRBV28 and TRBJ2-3, with TRBD1 matching over 11 bases. Sequenced input: blood. This CDR3 reads CASTAGQGGTDTQYF. CDR3 DNA sequence: TGTGCCAGCACCGCGGGACAGGGGGGCACAGATACGCAGTATTTT.